This is a list of T cell receptor beta chains from one sample in a study of T-cell memory formation after mild COVID-19. MiXCR, applied by TCRdb to the 5' RACE reads, yields one record per CDR3 protein. The table includes over 500,000 distinct CDR3 sequences, 15% to 20% detected once. The sequenced sample consisted of PBMCs or a T cell subset sorted from them (not recorded which). Receptors were obtained from an adult woman who had mild COVID-19 (a few samples of this study predate the infection). Cell type and time point are not known. Both conserved end residues are part of each CDR3. Fields, in order: V gene, D gene, clone size, CDR3 length, J gene, CDR3 DNA, CDR3 protein. D genes are given only for firm matches. Rows may omit the clone size; those that give it use once, few, many or a size class.

>TRBV18|NA|NA|12|TRBJ2-3
TGTGCCAGCTCATTGCAGGTTGAGACGCAGTATTTT
CASSLQVETQYF
>TRBV7-2|TRBD2|NA|17|TRBJ2-5
TGTGCCAGCAGCTTAGGGGGACTAGCGGGGATACGAGAGACCCAGTACTTC
CASSLGGLAGIRETQYF
>TRBV18|TRBD1|NA|16|TRBJ1-1
TGTGCCAGCTCAACGCTCACAGGGGTTGAAGGCACTGAAGCTTTCTTT
CASSTLTGVEGTEAFF
>TRBV12-3/TRBV12-4|TRBD2|NA|15|TRBJ2-7
TGTGCCAGCACCCCGGGGAGGGGCCACTCCTACGAGCAGTACTTC
CASTPGRGHSYEQYF
>TRBV5-1|TRBD2|few|16|TRBJ2-7
TGCGCCAGCAGCTTACGGGAGGTGGCGGTTTCCTACGAGCAGTACTTC
CASSLREVAVSYEQYF
>TRBV18|NA|few|19|TRBJ2-1
TGTGCCAGCTCACCTCGCCCGGGGGTGCGGACAGTCTCCTACAATGAGCAGTTCTTC
CASSPRPGVRTVSYNEQFF
>TRBV7-9|NA|few|14|TRBJ2-2
TGTGCCAGCAGCTTAGGAACCGGGCCCAGGGAGCTGTTTTTT
CASSLGTGPRELFF
>TRBV20-1|NA|NA|14|TRBJ2-1
TGCAGTGCTAGATCTAGTCCCTATTACAATGAGCAGTTCTTC
CSARSSPYYNEQFF
>TRBV20-1|NA|NA|12|TRBJ2-7
TGCAGTGCTAGAGATAGGGCGGGACCTTCGTACTTC
CSARDRAGPSYF
>TRBV5-1|TRBD1|few|18|TRBJ1-5
TGCGCCAGGGGAGTAAAACAGGGGGCTGACGAGGCCAATCAGCCCCAGCATTTT
CARGVKQGADEANQPQHF
>TRBV15|TRBD2|NA|16|TRBJ2-1
TGTGCCACCAGCAGAGTGACTAGCGGGGCATACAATGAGCAGTTCTTC
CATSRVTSGAYNEQFF
>TRBV13|NA|few|14|TRBJ1-1
TGTGCCAGCAGCTCCATAGATATTAGGGTTGAAGCTTTCTTT
CASSSIDIRVEAFF
>TRBV3-1|NA|NA|14|TRBJ1-1
TGTGCCAGCAGCCAACGGCTGGTGAACACTGAAGCTTTCTTT
CASSQRLVNTEAFF
>TRBV29-1|TRBD1|few|13|TRBJ2-7
TGCAGCGTTGAAGCGACAGGGCCCAACGAGCAGTACTTC
CSVEATGPNEQYF
>TRBV7-8|NA|NA|16|TRBJ2-6
TGTGCCAGCAGCTTAGCCTCCGCGATCGGGGCCAACGTCCTGACTTTC
CASSLASAIGANVLTF
>TRBV4-2|TRBD2|many|16|TRBJ2-3
TGTGCCAGCAGCCCATTAGCGGGGGGGCCTCGGGATACGCAGTATTTT
CASSPLAGGPRDTQYF
>TRBV15|NA|NA|17|TRBJ1-1
TGTGCCACCAGCAGAGATCTAAGTTACGGTCTGAACACTGAAGCTTTCTTT
CATSRDLSYGLNTEAFF
>TRBV27|NA|NA|14|TRBJ2-7
TGTGCCAGCAAGGAAAGGGGGGCGGTCTACGAGCAGTACTTC
CASKERGAVYEQYF
>TRBV11-2|TRBD1|NA|16|TRBJ2-7
TGTGCCAGCAGCTTAGCCCCCCGGACAGGGAATTACGAGCAGTACTTC
CASSLAPRTGNYEQYF